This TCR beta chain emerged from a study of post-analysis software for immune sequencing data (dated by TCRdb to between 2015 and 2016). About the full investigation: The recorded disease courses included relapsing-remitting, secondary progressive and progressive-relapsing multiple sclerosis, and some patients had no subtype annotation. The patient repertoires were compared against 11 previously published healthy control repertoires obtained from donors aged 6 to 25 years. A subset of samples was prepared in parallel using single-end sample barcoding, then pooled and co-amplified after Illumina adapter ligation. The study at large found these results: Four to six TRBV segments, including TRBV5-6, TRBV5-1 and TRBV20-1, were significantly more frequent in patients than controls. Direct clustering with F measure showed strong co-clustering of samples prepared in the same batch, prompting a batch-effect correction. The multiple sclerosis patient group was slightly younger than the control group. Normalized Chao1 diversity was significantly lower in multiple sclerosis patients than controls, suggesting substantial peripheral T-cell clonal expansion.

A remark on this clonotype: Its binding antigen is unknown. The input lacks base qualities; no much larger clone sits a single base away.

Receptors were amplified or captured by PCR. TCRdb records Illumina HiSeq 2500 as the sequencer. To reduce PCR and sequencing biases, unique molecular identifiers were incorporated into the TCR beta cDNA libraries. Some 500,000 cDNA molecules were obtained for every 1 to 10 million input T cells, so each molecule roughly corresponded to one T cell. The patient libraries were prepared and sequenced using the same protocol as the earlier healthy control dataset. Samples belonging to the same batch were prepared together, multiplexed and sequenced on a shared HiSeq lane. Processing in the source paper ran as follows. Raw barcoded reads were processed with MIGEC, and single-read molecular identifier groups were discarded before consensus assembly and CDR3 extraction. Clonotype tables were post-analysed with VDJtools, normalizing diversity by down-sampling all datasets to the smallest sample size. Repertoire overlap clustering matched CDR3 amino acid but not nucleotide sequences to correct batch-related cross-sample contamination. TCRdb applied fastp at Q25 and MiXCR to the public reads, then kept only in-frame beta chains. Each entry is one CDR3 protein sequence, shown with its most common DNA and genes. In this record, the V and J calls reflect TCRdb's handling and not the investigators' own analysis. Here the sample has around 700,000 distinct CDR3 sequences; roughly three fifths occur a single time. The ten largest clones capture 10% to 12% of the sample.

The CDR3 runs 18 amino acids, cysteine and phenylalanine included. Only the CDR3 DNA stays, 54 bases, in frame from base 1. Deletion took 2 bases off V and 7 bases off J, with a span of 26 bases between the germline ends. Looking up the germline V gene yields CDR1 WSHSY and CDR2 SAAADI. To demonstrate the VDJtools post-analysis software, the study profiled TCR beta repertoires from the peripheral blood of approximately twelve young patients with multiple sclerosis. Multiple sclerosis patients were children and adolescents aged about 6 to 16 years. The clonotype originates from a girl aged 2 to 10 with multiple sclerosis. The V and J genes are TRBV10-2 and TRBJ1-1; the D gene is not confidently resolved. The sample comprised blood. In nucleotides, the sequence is TGCGCCAGCAGTGAGCCCATAAATAAGGGTCGAGGGCAAGGTGAAGCTTTCTTT. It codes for CASSEPINKGRGQGEAFF.